This TCR beta chain appears in the sequencing data of a study of OX40 agonist ivuxolimab in advanced cancers. Study summary: Every patient in dose escalation had hepatocellular carcinoma, melanoma, renal cell or head and neck cancer.

Using immunoSEQ multiplex PCR, the repertoire was profiled, and TCRdb retains in-frame clones only, with some absent. The sample consists of tens of thousands of clones, approximately 88% of them appearing once. The V and J ends lost 10 bases and 1 base respectively, with 15 bases between them. This CDR3 is 14 amino acids long. Germline V gives CDR1 MNHEY, CDR2 SVGAGI. For this clone: The antigen remains undetermined.

General study results and limits: Expanded clones were, on average, more numerous among CD8+ T cells than CD4+. CD4+ and CD8+ T cells in blood underwent clonal expansion by week 6 at 0.1 to 3.0 mg/kg. The study found among the lowest clonal expansion in partial responders at 0.1-3.0 mg/kg.

The clonotype originates from an adult with an advanced solid tumor such as melanoma, head and neck, liver or kidney cancer. The sequencing here drew on CD4+ or CD8+ T cells sorted from blood, taken in a trial of the OX40 agonist ivuxolimab. The chain has TRBV6-5 and TRBJ2-3; no clear D. In nucleotides, the CDR3 is TGTGCCACCATGGGTTTGCCGGGCACAGATACGCAGTATTTT. Residues: CATMGLPGTDTQYF.